Below, 31 T cell receptor beta chains from the same sample are listed, as sequenced in a study of cytomegalovirus exposure and HLA in healthy donors. TCRdb keeps only in-frame clones here, not all; method: immunoSEQ multiplex PCR. The data hold under 200,000 clones, with 80% to 90% observed a single time. Material for sequencing was PBMCs. The receptors come from a woman under 30 in good health and CMV-seronegative.

This clone was counted between two and nine times. The chain couples TRBV4-3 to TRBJ2-4, with D uncertain. This CDR3 spans 16 amino acids. Germline values: CDR1 LGHNA, CDR2 YSLEER. Trimming took 1 base from V and 6 from J, leaving 16 bases between them. CDR3 sequence (DNA): TGCGCCAGCAGCCAAGTCCACAACCTGGCCCGAAACATTCAGTACTTC. Translated, it gives CASSQVHNLARNIQYF.

The chain employs TRBV14 and TRBJ1-2, with a weak D call TRBD1 (6 bases). Germline V CDR1 and CDR2: SGHDN, FVKESK. The CDR3 is 13 amino acids. The V end lost 2 bases, the J end lost 4 bases, and 8 bases lay between the germline ends. CDR3 protein: CASSQQDSYGYTF. The CDR3, as DNA: TGTGCCAGCAGCCAACAGGACAGCTATGGCTACACCTTC.

V and J are TRBV5-1 and TRBJ2-5; a possible D gene is TRBD1 (6 bases). Germline V CDR1 and CDR2: SGHRS, YFSETQ. V dropped 0 bases and J dropped 5 bases, with 8 bases sitting between them. The CDR3 consists of 13 residues. The CDR3 region is CASSLDREETQYF. DNA of the CDR3: TGCGCCAGCAGCTTGGACAGGGAGGAGACCCAGTACTTC.

The chain combines TRBV18 with TRBJ1-2; 9 bases are a match to TRBD1. This CDR3 contains 15 residues. Germline CDR1 reads KGHSH; CDR2 reads LQKENI. The junction had 5 bases not matched to a gene; V was cut back by 2 bases and J by 4 bases. The CDR3: CASSPGQGSLYGYTF. The DNA for the CDR3 is TGTGCCAGCTCACCAGGACAGGGGAGCCTCTATGGCTACACCTTC.

This clone has a handful of counts. The rearrangement links TRBV5-1 to TRBJ2-7; tentative D call: TRBD1 (7 bases). Trimming removed 4 bases from V and 1 base from J, with 15 bases in between. CDR1 and CDR2 (germline): SGHRS, YFSETQ. This CDR3 spans 15 amino acids. As DNA, the CDR3 is TGCGCCAGCAGCCCCGGGGGACAGATTTCCTACGAGCAGTACTTC. This codes for CASSPGGQISYEQYF.

This chain connects TRBV29-1 to TRBJ2-1; TRBD1 agrees at 8 bases. The CDR3 is 15 residues long. CDR1 and CDR2 from the germline V gene are SQVTM and ANQGSEA. V was clipped by 5 bases and J by 7 bases; unmatched bases: 13. The CDR3: CSVSPPGQEGNEQFF. The CDR3 DNA follows: TGCAGCGTTAGTCCTCCGGGACAGGAGGGTAATGAGCAGTTCTTC.

This sequence joins TRBV9 and TRBJ2-2, with 7 bases aligning to TRBD1. From germline, CDR1 is SGDLS and CDR2 YYNGEE. The V segment lost 7 bases and the J segment 2 bases; nucleotides outside the gene matches: 5. The CDR3 covers 14 residues. The CDR3 protein is CASRGQENTGELFF. The CDR3 DNA is TGTGCCAGCCGCGGACAGGAAAACACCGGGGAGCTGTTTTTT. The variable domain in full, completed from reference TRBV9 and TRBJ2-2, reads DSGVTQTPKHLITATGQRVTLRCSPRSGDLSVYWYQQSLDQGLQFLIQYYNGEERAKGNILERFSAQQFPDLHSELNLSSLELGDSALYFCASRGQENTGELFFGEGSRLTVL.

The chain employs TRBV2 and TRBJ2-7, with 10 positions matching TRBD2. Unmatched junction bases numbered 10, after V lost 5 bases and J lost 3 bases. Germline V gives CDR1 SNHLY, CDR2 FYNNEI. This CDR3 has 16 residues. CDR3 loop: CASSRGEREGNYEQYF. For the CDR3, the DNA is TGTGCCAGCAGTAGGGGTGAGCGGGAGGGAAACTACGAGCAGTACTTC.

The chain employs TRBV2 and TRBJ2-5; D perhaps matches TRBD2 (6 bases). The CDR3 loop spans 15 amino acids. The germline V gene has CDR1 SNHLY and CDR2 FYNNEI. Trimming removed 6 bases at V and 1 base at J, with 15 bases between. The chain's CDR3 is CASSPMGLGQETQYF. The CDR3 DNA reads TGTGCCAGCAGCCCCATGGGACTCGGCCAAGAGACCCAGTACTTC.

The gene calls are TRBV4-3 and TRBJ2-7; D gene unclear. The CDR3 contains 14 residues. Trimming stripped 1 base from V and 6 bases from J, with 13 bases between. CDR1 is LGHNA, CDR2 YSLEER, per germline. The CDR3 spells CASSQGPLYSEQYF. The CDR3 DNA reads TGCGCCAGCAGCCAAGGCCCTCTCTACTCCGAGCAGTACTTC.

V gene TRBV7-8 combines with J gene TRBJ2-7, with a weak D call TRBD2 (5 bases). In germline, CDR1 is SGHVS, CDR2 FQNEAQ. The CDR3 sequence is 14 residues long. Trimming cost V 2 bases and J 4 bases, with 12 bases left between them. This CDR3 reads CASSLSEVWYEQYF. The CDR3 nucleotides are TGTGCCAGCAGCTTATCGGAGGTATGGTACGAGCAGTACTTC.

The chain has TRBV7-6 and TRBJ2-1; TRBD2 agrees at 11 bases. Germline V gene sequence: CDR1 SGHVS, CDR2 FNYEAQ. V lost 4 bases, J lost 4 bases, and 3 bases stayed unmatched. This CDR3 is built from 15 residues. CDR3 protein: CASSSGTSGYNEQFF. DNA for the CDR3: TGTGCCAGCAGCTCCGGGACTAGCGGTTACAATGAGCAGTTCTTC.

This rearrangement joins TRBV6-1 to TRBJ2-7, with 9 nucleotides matching TRBD1. CDR1 is MNHNS and CDR2 is SASEGT in the germline V gene. The CDR3 contains 15 residues. The J segment lost 1 base and the V segment lost 1 base, leaving 2 bases of the junction unmatched. CDR3: CASSEVTGGSYEQYF. In DNA form, the CDR3 reads TGTGCCAGCAGTGAAGTGACAGGGGGTTCCTACGAGCAGTACTTC.

This chain joins TRBV6-5 and TRBJ2-5, with 11 bases fitting TRBD1. The CDR3 runs to 15 residues. The germline gives CDR1 MNHEY, CDR2 SVGAGI. Trimming removed 2 bases from V and 4 bases from J; junction bases left unmatched: 3. The CDR3 is CASSYQGTGGETQYF. The CDR3 DNA reads as TGTGCCAGCAGTTACCAAGGGACAGGGGGAGAGACCCAGTACTTC.

The V gene is TRBV7-9, the J gene TRBJ1-5; 7 bases agree with TRBD1. Germline V gene data show CDR1 as SEHNR and CDR2 as FQNEAQ (reference sequence). Trimming removed 6 bases from V and 0 bases from J; junction bases left unmatched: 14. This CDR3 comprises 18 residues. DNA for the CDR3: TGTGCCAGCAGTTTCCAAACAGGGGCCATTTATAGCAATCAGCCCCAGCATTTT. It yields the protein CASSFQTGAIYSNQPQHF.

This sequence joins TRBV4-2 and TRBJ2-2; D may be TRBD2 (6 bases). Trimming removed 5 bases at V and 9 bases at J, with 22 bases between. The CDR3 extends over 16 amino acids. Germline CDR1 LGHNA, CDR2 YNFKEQ. CDR3 residues: CASSYPPFGGKRELFF. For the CDR3, the DNA is TGTGCCAGCAGCTACCCCCCGTTTGGAGGGAAGAGGGAGCTGTTTTTT.

The genes are TRBV11-2 and TRBJ2-2; 8 bases fit TRBD1. CDR3 length: 14 residues. Losses at the gene ends were 2 bases for V and 5 bases for J; bases not matched to a gene: 1. Looked up from germline, CDR1 is SGHAT and CDR2 is FQNNGV. CDR3 loop: CASSLRQGTGELFF. CDR3 in DNA: TGTGCCAGCAGCTTAAGACAGGGGACCGGGGAGCTGTTTTTT. Variable domain in full (rest from reference TRBV11-2 and TRBJ2-2): EAGVAQSPRYKIIEKRQSVAFWCNPISGHATLYWYQQILGQGPKLLIQFQNNGVVDDSQLPKDRFSAERLKGVDSTLKIQPAKLEDSAVYLCASSLRQGTGELFFGEGSRLTVL.

V is TRBV19 and J is TRBJ1-2; 8 bases map to TRBD1. The length of the CDR3 is 14 residues. J was trimmed by 7 bases and V by 4 bases; bases with no gene match: 8. The germline CDR1 and CDR2 sequences are LNHDA and SQIVND (reference sequence). The CDR3: CASSTSRGPGGYTF. CDR3 sequence (DNA): TGTGCCAGTAGTACGAGCAGGGGGCCGGGTGGCTACACCTTC.

This clone was observed once. CDR3 sequence: CASSEYYTGTGSHEQYF. CDR3 DNA: TGTGCCAGCAGTGAATACTATACCGGGACAGGGTCCCACGAGCAGTACTTC. The chain couples TRBV6-1 to TRBJ2-7; 9 bases map to TRBD1. The CDR3 sequence is 17 residues long. CDR1 is MNHNS and CDR2 is SASEGT in the germline V gene. V lost 2 bases to trimming and J lost 5 bases; unmatched junction nucleotides: 13.

This clone has a handful of counts. V and J are TRBV18 and TRBJ2-7, with unresolved D. The V gene lost 3 bases and the J gene lost 2 bases, with 8 bases spanning the gap. Germline assignment: CDR1 KGHSH and CDR2 LQKENI. The CDR3 has 13 residues. The CDR3 nucleotides are TGTGCCAGCTCACCCCGGCAGGCCTACGAGCAGTACTTC. As protein: CASSPRQAYEQYF.

The genes are TRBV15 and TRBJ2-1; D is perhaps TRBD1 (6 bases). The CDR3 sequence is 15 residues long. Looked up from germline, CDR1 is LNHNV and CDR2 is YYDKDF (reference sequence). The germline V and J ends were trimmed by 6 bases and 0 bases, with 12 bases remaining between them. CDR3 nucleotides: TGTGCCACCAGACCGAGGGGGAGCTCCTACAATGAGCAGTTCTTC. As protein: CATRPRGSSYNEQFF.

Only one count was recorded for this clone. The V call is TRBV14, the J call TRBJ2-5; 12 bases align to TRBD1. Germline values: CDR1 SGHDN, CDR2 FVKESK. There are 17 residues in the CDR3. The trim removed 0 bases at V and 5 bases at J, leaving 7 bases unmatched. CDR3 nucleotides: TGTGCCAGCAGCCAAGATCGCGGGACAGGGGGCTTGGAGACCCAGTACTTC. Amino acids: CASSQDRGTGGLETQYF. Full variable domain (outside the CDR3, taken from reference TRBV14 and TRBJ2-5): EAGVTQFPSHSVIEKGQTVTLRCDPISGHDNLYWYRRVMGKEIKFLLHFVKESKQDESGMPNNRFLAERTGGTYSTLKVQPAELEDSGVYFCASSQDRGTGGLETQYFGPGTRLLVL.

V gene TRBV4-2 combines with J gene TRBJ2-3, with 13 bases matching TRBD2. The CDR3 totals 16 residues. Germline CDR1 and CDR2: LGHNA and YNFKEQ. The J segment lost 3 bases and the V segment lost 1 base, leaving 1 base of the junction unmatched. CDR3 DNA: TGTGCCAGCAGCCAAGCGGGACTAGCGGGGACAGATACGCAGTATTTT. Protein: CASSQAGLAGTDTQYF.

V gene TRBV5-1 combines with J gene TRBJ2-2; tentative D call: TRBD1 (6 bases). The germline gives CDR1 SGHRS, CDR2 YFSETQ. V dropped 0 bases and J dropped 6 bases, with 9 bases sitting between them. This CDR3 is 14 amino acids long. The CDR3 region has the DNA TGCGCCAGCAGCTTGGACAGGGAAGCCGGGGAGCTGTTTTTT. Amino acids: CASSLDREAGELFF.

This chain connects TRBV4-1 to TRBJ2-2; 7 bases fit TRBD1. This CDR3 is built from 15 residues. The V and J ends lost 1 base and 1 base, in that order; junction bases with no gene match: 0. Germline-derived CDR1 and CDR2 are MGHRA and YSYEKL. This chain's CDR3 is CASSQGTGNTGELFF. The CDR3 bases are TGCGCCAGCAGCCAAGGGACAGGGAACACCGGGGAGCTGTTTTTT.

The V and J genes are TRBV5-1 and TRBJ2-1; tentatively, D is TRBD2 (5 bases). V was trimmed by 0 bases and J by 5 bases, leaving 15 bases between them. The CDR3 covers 16 residues. Germline CDR1 and CDR2: SGHRS and YFSETQ. Here the CDR3 DNA reads TGCGCCAGCAGCTTGGAAGGGCGGGTGTCCGACAATGAGCAGTTCTTC. Encoded protein: CASSLEGRVSDNEQFF.

The chain combines TRBV6-1 with TRBJ1-1; TRBD1 matches at 7 bases. J gave up 5 bases and V 4 bases, and 13 bases lay outside the gene matches. The CDR3 is 16 amino acids. Germline V gene sequence: CDR1 MNHNS, CDR2 SASEGT. The CDR3 nucleotides are TGTGCCAGCAGTGCGGGACAGAGGCTTGGAAGAACTGAAGCTTTCTTT. Protein product: CASSAGQRLGRTEAFF.

This clone was picked up one time. This chain joins TRBV5-1 and TRBJ2-7; D is possibly TRBD2 (5 bases). Deletions cut 3 bases from V and 3 bases from J, with 13 bases between. Per the germline V gene, CDR1 is SGHRS and CDR2 is YFSETQ. The CDR3 is 14 amino acids. CDR3 region: CASSSSTGGYEQYF. The CDR3 nucleotides read TGCGCCAGCAGCTCCTCGACTGGAGGCTACGAGCAGTACTTC.

This rearrangement joins TRBV5-1 to TRBJ2-2; 16 bases are a match to TRBD2. With 7 bases clipped from V and 1 base from J, the junction kept 7 bases outside the gene matches. The CDR3 loop spans 18 amino acids. CDR1 and CDR2 from the germline V gene are SGHRS and YFSETQ. The CDR3 DNA sequence: TGCGCCAGCGGAATCGGGACTAGCGGGAGGGGGAACACCGGGGAGCTGTTTTTT. It specifies CASGIGTSGRGNTGELFF. Full variable domain (outside the CDR3, taken from reference TRBV5-1 and TRBJ2-2): KAGVTQTPRYLIKTRGQQVTLSCSPISGHRSVSWYQQTPGQGLQFLFEYFSETQRNKGNFPGRFSGRQFSNSRSEMNVSTLELGDSALYLCASGIGTSGRGNTGELFFGEGSRLTVL.

The rearrangement uses TRBV5-1 and TRBJ1-4; 8 bases line up with TRBD1. Germline V gives CDR1 SGHRS, CDR2 YFSETQ. The J segment lost 7 bases and the V segment lost 0 bases, leaving 11 bases of the junction unmatched. The length of the CDR3 is 17 residues. The CDR3 DNA is TGCGCCAGCAGCTTGGGGTATATAGGGACAGGCGGTGAAAAACTGTTTTTT. Protein product: CASSLGYIGTGGEKLFF.

V is TRBV7-2 and J is TRBJ2-7; TRBD2 aligns across 12 bases. Germline loops: CDR1 SGHTA, CDR2 FQGNSA. Trimming cost V 0 bases and J 6 bases; bases outside gene matches: 3. The CDR3 is made up of 15 amino acids. This CDR3 is CASSLAPGLAGEQYF. CDR3 DNA sequence: TGTGCCAGCAGCTTAGCCCCGGGACTAGCGGGCGAGCAGTACTTC.